This paragraph covers one T cell receptor (beta chain) sequence. The entry originates in a study of blood T cell repertoires in COVID-19. Study-level background: The samples span acute and convalescent COVID-19 from the United States, Italy and Spain. T cells, B-cell-depleted T cells, or PBMCs supplied cDNA or gDNA.

Authors' analysis steps: Reference gene primers were amplified, and this amplification served to estimate nucleated cell counts. TCRdb's table, derived via immunoSEQ multiplex PCR, lists solely in-frame clones and lacks some. V, J and clone size derive from that table, while D and trimming were established from the DNA sequence. The sample holds hundreds of thousands of clones, just over 85% seen once. The sample taken for sequencing was peripheral blood. The clonotype was recovered from a man aged 45-65 years with COVID-19, enrolled during active disease.

The DNA for the CDR3 is TGTGCCAGCAGTCGGACAGGGCTGAACACTGAAGCTTTCTTT. Translated: CASSRTGLNTEAFF. The chain has TRBV2 and TRBJ1-1; TRBD1 aligns across 8 bases. The V gene end was trimmed by 5 bases and the J gene end by 0 bases; junction bases not matched to a gene: 2. Germline values: CDR1 SNHLY, CDR2 FYNNEI. The CDR3 has 14 amino acids. The variable domain in full, completed from reference TRBV2 and TRBJ1-1, reads EPEVTQTPSHQVTQMGQEVILRCVPISNHLYFYWYRQILGQKVEFLVSFYNNEISEKSEIFDDQFSVERPDGSNFTLKIRSTKLEDSAMYFCASSRTGLNTEAFFGQGTRLTVV.